A single sample gave rise to the 30 T cell receptor beta chains below, sequenced in a study of CD8+ T cells in alopecia areata. Isolated RNA was reverse transcribed into cDNA used as the sequencing template. Only in-frame clones appear in the TCRdb table, and some are missing; sequencing was by immunoSEQ multiplex PCR. This table holds roughly 200,000 clones, 35% to 40% found once. This sample's treatment: oral pan-JAK inhibitor, 5-10 mg twice daily. Here the sequenced sample was CD4+ T cells sorted from blood, taken at approximately week 30, from a patient treated with tofacitinib. The source of these receptors is a human donor with alopecia areata.

The genes are TRBV30 and TRBJ1-2, with D possibly being TRBD1 (5 bases). V was trimmed by 2 bases and J by 4 bases, leaving 11 bases between them. This CDR3 is built from 13 residues. CDR1 is GTSNPN, CDR2 SVGIG, per germline (reference sequence). As DNA, the CDR3 is TGTGCCTGGAGTCCGGGACGGCCCTATGGCTACACCTTC. This codes for CAWSPGRPYGYTF. The variable domain in full, completed from reference TRBV30 and TRBJ1-2, reads SQTIHQWPATLVQPVGSPLSLECTVEGTSNPNLYWYRQAAGRGLQLLFYSVGIGQISSEVPQNLSASRPQDRQFILSSKKLLLSDSGFYLCAWSPGRPYGYTFGSGTRLTVV.

This chain links TRBV9 with TRBJ2-2; tentatively, D is TRBD2 (6 bases). The CDR3 extends over 14 amino acids. CDR1 and CDR2 from the germline V gene are SGDLS and YYNGEE. The germline V and J ends were trimmed by 0 bases and 4 bases, with 7 bases remaining between them. The CDR3 loop is CASSVASATGELFF. The CDR3, as DNA: TGTGCCAGCAGCGTAGCTAGCGCCACCGGGGAGCTGTTTTTT.

V gene TRBV5-1 combines with J gene TRBJ2-2; unclear D gene. The CDR3 length is 15 residues. Trimming pared 3 bases from V and 4 bases from J, leaving 13 bases between. Germline V lookup: CDR1 SGHRS, CDR2 YFSETQ. The DNA for the CDR3 is TGCGCCAGCAGCTCCCAACGTGGTTTCACCGGGGAGCTGTTTTTT. Protein product: CASSSQRGFTGELFF. Together with reference TRBV5-1 and TRBJ2-2, the CDR3 gives the full variable domain: KAGVTQTPRYLIKTRGQQVTLSCSPISGHRSVSWYQQTPGQGLQFLFEYFSETQRNKGNFPGRFSGRQFSNSRSEMNVSTLELGDSALYLCASSSQRGFTGELFFGEGSRLTVL.

The chain links TRBV27 to TRBJ2-7, with 8 bases identical to TRBD1. CDR3 size: 15 residues. Germline V lookup: CDR1 MNHEY, CDR2 SMNVEV (reference sequence). Trimming took 6 bases from V and 2 from J; bases not matched to a gene: 9. The CDR3 is CASSERRQGTYEQYF. The CDR3 DNA sequence: TGTGCCAGCAGCGAGAGGAGACAGGGGACCTACGAGCAGTACTTC.

This clone was picked up a small number of times. V gene TRBV6-5 combines with J gene TRBJ1-3; D call uncertain. Germline V gene lookup returns CDR1 MNHEY and CDR2 SVGAGI. Trimming left V 7 bases short and J 0 bases short, with 10 bases between. The CDR3 extends over 14 amino acids. Written as DNA, the CDR3 is TGTGCCAGCAAAGACGACGGCTCTGGAAACACCATATATTTT. Translated: CASKDDGSGNTIYF.

J is TRBJ2-1 and V is TRBV7-9; D may be TRBD2 (5 bases). From germline, CDR1 is SEHNR and CDR2 FQNEAQ (reference sequence). This CDR3 is 15 amino acids long. The V end lost 2 bases, the J end lost 0 bases, and 8 bases lay between the germline ends. The chain's CDR3 is CASSLTGTSYNEQFF. The DNA of the CDR3 is TGTGCCAGCAGCTTAACGGGAACCTCCTACAATGAGCAGTTCTTC.

This clone has only a few counts. This sequence joins TRBV6-6 and TRBJ1-5, with 7 bases matching TRBD1. The ends lost 6 bases at V and 2 bases at J; junction bases unmatched: 7. Germline V gives CDR1 MNHNY, CDR2 SVGAGI (reference sequence). The CDR3 totals 15 residues. CDR3 region: CASSPDDRGNQPQHF. DNA of the CDR3: TGTGCCAGCAGCCCCGACGACAGGGGCAATCAGCCCCAGCATTTT.

The chain carries TRBV27 and TRBJ1-1; no clear D gene. CDR1 and CDR2 (germline): MNHEY, SMNVEV (reference sequence). The CDR3 is made up of 14 amino acids. Trimming cost V 6 bases and J 6 bases, with 17 bases left between them. This chain's CDR3 is CASRESPEGSEAFF. The DNA of the CDR3 is TGTGCCAGCAGGGAAAGCCCAGAGGGTTCTGAAGCTTTCTTT.

J is TRBJ2-1 and V is TRBV5-1; perhaps TRBD2 as D (6 bases). Trimming removed 2 bases at V and 4 bases at J, with 13 bases between. There are 15 residues in the CDR3. Germline V gene lookup returns CDR1 SGHRS and CDR2 YFSETQ. In DNA form, the CDR3 reads TGCGCCAGCAGCTTCACGGGGGTCCTTTACAATGAGCAGTTCTTC. Protein product: CASSFTGVLYNEQFF.

This clone was picked up a small number of times. The chain employs TRBV7-2 and TRBJ2-7; D might be TRBD2 (6 bases). This CDR3 has 13 amino acids. V dropped 5 bases and J dropped 7 bases, with 15 bases sitting between them. Germline V gene sequence: CDR1 SGHTA, CDR2 FQGNSA. CDR3 region: CASSHGRGGEQYF. The CDR3 DNA reads as TGTGCCAGCAGCCATGGGCGGGGTGGAGAGCAGTACTTC.

V usage is TRBV27 and J usage is TRBJ2-5; a possible D gene is TRBD2 (6 bases). Germline V gene sequence: CDR1 MNHEY, CDR2 SMNVEV (reference sequence). The ends were cut back, 2 bases at V and 4 bases at J, with 14 bases in the middle. CDR3 size: 15 residues. The CDR3 DNA follows: TGTGCCAGCAGTTTAGGGGGGTATTCGCGAGAGACCCAGTACTTC. Translated, it gives CASSLGGYSRETQYF.

Remarks on this clone: The same CDR3 is also encoded by other DNA sequences in this sample. The chain uses TRBV20-1 and TRBJ1-4; D unclear. V gave up 5 bases and J gave up 6 bases, with 7 bases separating them. The germline gives CDR1 DFQATT, CDR2 SNEGSKA (reference sequence). CDR3 length equals 11 residues. The CDR3 DNA is TGCAGTGCTGCAGGAGATGAAAAACTGTTTTTT. As protein: CSAAGDEKLFF.

This clone was detected only a few times. This sequence joins TRBV29-1 and TRBJ2-1, with 8 bases identical to TRBD2. Germline trimming cut 3 bases from V and 0 bases from J; bases unmatched to any gene: 4. CDR3 length: 15 amino acids. Germline CDR1 is SQVTM and CDR2 is ANQGSEA. CDR3 region: CSVDGSGSSYNEQFF. DNA of the CDR3: TGCAGCGTTGACGGAAGCGGGAGCTCCTACAATGAGCAGTTCTTC.

The V call is TRBV7-7, the J call TRBJ2-1; D is ambiguous. V lost 5 bases and J 6 bases, leaving 17 bases between the germline ends. The CDR3 loop spans 15 amino acids. CDR1 and CDR2 from the germline V gene are SSHAT and FNYEAQ (reference sequence). CDR3 DNA sequence: TGTGCCAGCAGCCCCGAACGCCGGGCTTCCAATGAGCAGTTCTTC. Translation gives CASSPERRASNEQFF. Full variable domain (missing parts from reference TRBV7-7 and TRBJ2-1): GAGVSQSPRYKVTKRGQDVTLRCDPISSHATLYWYQQALGQGPEFLTYFNYEAQPDKSGLPSDRFSAERPEGSISTLTIQRTEQRDSAMYRCASSPERRASNEQFFGPGTRLTVL.

This clone was observed a few times. The V and J genes are TRBV19 and TRBJ2-7; either TRBD1 or TRBD2 may supply D (5 bases each). Trimming removed 7 bases at V and 9 bases at J, with 19 bases between. The CDR3 is 13 residues long. CDR1 LNHDA and CDR2 SQIVND come from the germline V gene (reference sequence). The CDR3 region is CASTPGRSPVQYF. The CDR3 region has the DNA TGTGCCAGTACCCCGGGACGGAGTCCGGTGCAGTACTTC. Drawing the rest from reference TRBV19 and TRBJ2-7, the complete variable domain is DGGITQSPKYLFRKEGQNVTLSCEQNLNHDAMYWYRQDPGQGLRLIYYSQIVNDFQKGDIAEGYSVSREKKESFPLTVTSAQKNPTAFYLCASTPGRSPVQYFGPGTRLTVT.

This clone appeared a few times. This rearrangement joins TRBV6-5 to TRBJ2-5; D might be TRBD2 (6 bases). CDR3 length equals 15 residues. The ends were cut back, 6 bases at V and 2 bases at J, with 16 bases in the middle. Looked up from germline, CDR1 is MNHEY and CDR2 is SVGAGI. The CDR3 sequence: CASSQMGGLQETQYF. CDR3 nucleotide sequence: TGTGCCAGCAGCCAAATGGGGGGATTACAAGAGACCCAGTACTTC.

The V and J genes are TRBV10-3 and TRBJ2-7; 8 bases are shared with TRBD1. V trimming: 2 bases; J trimming: 4 bases; junction bases outside the gene matches: 13. Germline values: CDR1 ENHRY, CDR2 SYGVKD. There are 17 residues in the CDR3. The CDR3 nucleotides are TGTGCCATCAGTGAGGCCTGGGACAGGTTAAACCCGTACGAGCAGTACTTC. This sequence encodes CAISEAWDRLNPYEQYF.

V and J are TRBV11-2 and TRBJ1-1; D may be TRBD1 (5 bases). Trimming removed 1 base from V and 5 bases from J, with 8 bases in between. This CDR3 is 13 amino acids long. CDR1 and CDR2 (germline): SGHAT, FQNNGV. The CDR3 reads CASSLAQGTEAFF. CDR3 DNA: TGTGCCAGCAGCTTAGCCCAGGGTACTGAAGCTTTCTTT.

The V gene is TRBV2, the J gene TRBJ2-1; D is possibly TRBD2 (6 bases). The CDR3 is 14 residues long. CDR1 and CDR2 from the germline V gene are SNHLY and FYNNEI. The germline V and J ends were trimmed by 0 bases and 8 bases, with 11 bases remaining between them. As DNA, the CDR3 is TGTGCCAGCAGTGAAGCGACTACTAGCCATGAGCAGTTCTTC. Its protein product is CASSEATTSHEQFF.

The chain employs TRBV30 and TRBJ2-1, with TRBD2 matching over 8 bases. After removal of 3 bases from V and 4 bases from J, the junction contained 8 bases not matched to a gene. Germline CDR1 and CDR2: GTSNPN and SVGIG (reference sequence). There are 15 residues in the CDR3. CDR3 coding DNA: TGTGCCTGGAGCCTTCTAGCGGGTTTTTACAATGAGCAGTTCTTC. It specifies CAWSLLAGFYNEQFF.

Many counts were recorded for this clone. The V call is TRBV25-1, the J call TRBJ2-5; D unresolved. The CDR3 runs to 12 residues. Germline V gene sequence: CDR1 MGHDK, CDR2 SYGVNS. The V end was cut by 7 bases, the J end by 4 bases, with 10 bases between. The CDR3 sequence is CASTSRTETQYF. CDR3 DNA: TGTGCCAGCACCTCCCGGACAGAGACCCAGTACTTC.

This clone was detected only a few times. The V gene is TRBV6-6, the J gene TRBJ1-1; no reliable D call. Per the germline V gene, CDR1 is MNHNY and CDR2 is SVGAGI (reference sequence). CDR3 length: 14 residues. The V end lost 5 bases, the J end lost 3 bases, and 13 bases lay between the germline ends. CDR3 DNA sequence: TGTGCCAGCAGTCAGAGTAACGTGGACACTGAAGCTTTCTTT. Translating gives CASSQSNVDTEAFF.

The rearrangement uses TRBV25-1 and TRBJ2-6; tentative D call: TRBD2 (5 bases). Trimming left V 6 bases short and J 4 bases short, with 7 bases between. Germline V lookup: CDR1 MGHDK, CDR2 SYGVNS. CDR3 length: 13 residues. The CDR3 is CASRSGGANVLTF. The CDR3 bases are TGTGCCAGCAGAAGCGGAGGGGCCAACGTCCTGACTTTC.

This sequence joins TRBV29-1 and TRBJ1-5; TRBD1 matches 9 bases. Trimming removed 5 bases from V and 7 bases from J; junction bases left unmatched: 3. The CDR3 runs 12 residues. Germline loops: CDR1 SQVTM, CDR2 ANQGSEA. The CDR3 region has the DNA TGCAGCGTTCGGACAGGGGCCCAGCCCCAGCATTTT. Translating gives CSVRTGAQPQHF.

Regarding this clone: Other DNA sequences in this sample translate to the same CDR3. CDR3 loop: CASSLGQGTGELFF. Written as DNA, the CDR3 is TGCGCCAGCAGCTTGGGACAGGGGACCGGGGAGCTGTTTTTT. The rearrangement links TRBV5-1 to TRBJ2-2; TRBD1 agrees at 8 bases. V trimming: 0 bases; J trimming: 5 bases; junction bases outside the gene matches: 0. CDR3 length equals 14 residues. Per germline, CDR1 SGHRS and CDR2 YFSETQ.

This chain joins TRBV27 and TRBJ1-2, with D perhaps matching TRBD1 (5 bases). The CDR3 runs to 13 residues. In germline, CDR1 is MNHEY, CDR2 SMNVEV (reference sequence). Trimming took 6 bases from V and 8 from J, leaving 16 bases between them. CDR3 sequence: CASRWRQGHGYTF. Here the CDR3 DNA reads TGTGCCAGCAGATGGAGGCAGGGCCACGGCTACACCTTC.

The genes are TRBV15 and TRBJ1-2; D is ambiguous. In germline, CDR1 is LNHNV, CDR2 YYDKDF (reference sequence). The ends were cut back, 0 bases at V and 5 bases at J, with 7 bases in the middle. The CDR3 has 13 amino acids. The CDR3 nucleotides are TGTGCCACCAGCAGAGATATGAATTATGGCTACACCTTC. Amino acid sequence: CATSRDMNYGYTF. Combining the CDR3 with reference TRBV15 and TRBJ1-2 gives the whole variable domain DAMVIQNPRYQVTQFGKPVTLSCSQTLNHNVMYWYQQKSSQAPKLLFHYYDKDFNNEADTPDNFQSRRPNTSFCFLDIRSPGLGDTAMYLCATSRDMNYGYTFGSGTRLTVV.

The chain has TRBV2 and TRBJ2-2, with a weak D call TRBD1 (6 bases). The CDR3 totals 15 residues. The germline CDR1 and CDR2 sequences are SNHLY and FYNNEI. Trimming removed 5 bases at V and 5 bases at J, with 15 bases between. As DNA, the CDR3 is TGTGCCAGCAGTTACCGACAGGCTCGGACCGGGGAGCTGTTTTTT. Amino acids: CASSYRQARTGELFF.

This clone was counted only a few times. The chain links TRBV7-2 to TRBJ1-2; 7 bases align to TRBD1. Unmatched junction bases numbered 3, after V lost 4 bases and J lost 4 bases. This CDR3 has 13 residues. The germline V gene has CDR1 SGHTA and CDR2 FQGNSA. DNA for the CDR3: TGTGCCAGCAGCTCGGGACAGCTCTATGGCTACACCTTC. Protein product: CASSSGQLYGYTF. Based on the CDR3 plus reference TRBV7-2 and TRBJ1-2, the full variable domain is GAGVSQSPSNKVTEKGKDVELRCDPISGHTALYWYRQSLGQGLEFLIYFQGNSAPDKSGLPSDRFSAERTGGSVSTLTIQRTQQEDSAVYLCASSSGQLYGYTFGSGTRLTVV.

This clone was counted a single time. The chain recombines TRBV30 with TRBJ1-4, with a tentative D call TRBD1 (6 bases). This CDR3 has 15 amino acids. CDR1 and CDR2 (germline): GTSNPN, SVGIG (reference sequence). Trimming pared 5 bases from V and 13 bases from J, leaving 26 bases between. This CDR3 reads CAWADRQAGERGLFF. In nucleotides, the CDR3 is TGTGCCTGGGCGGATCGACAGGCCGGTGAAAGGGGACTGTTTTTT.